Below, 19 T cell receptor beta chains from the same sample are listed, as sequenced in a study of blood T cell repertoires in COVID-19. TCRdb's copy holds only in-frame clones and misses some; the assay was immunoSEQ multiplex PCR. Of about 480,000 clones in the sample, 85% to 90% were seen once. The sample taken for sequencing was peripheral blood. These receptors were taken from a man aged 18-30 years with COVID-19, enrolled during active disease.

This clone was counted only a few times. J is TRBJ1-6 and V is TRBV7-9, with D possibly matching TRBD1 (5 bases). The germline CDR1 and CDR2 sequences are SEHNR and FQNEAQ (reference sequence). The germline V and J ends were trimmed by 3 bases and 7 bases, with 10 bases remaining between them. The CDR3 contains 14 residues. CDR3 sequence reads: CASSFLQGNSPLHF. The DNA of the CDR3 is TGTGCCAGCAGCTTTCTGCAGGGAAATTCACCCCTCCACTTT.

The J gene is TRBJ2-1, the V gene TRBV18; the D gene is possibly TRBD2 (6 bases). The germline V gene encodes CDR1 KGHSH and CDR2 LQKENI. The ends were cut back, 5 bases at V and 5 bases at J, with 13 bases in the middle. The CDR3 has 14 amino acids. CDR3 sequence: CASSEGLPHNEQFF. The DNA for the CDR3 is TGTGCCAGCTCAGAGGGACTGCCCCACAATGAGCAGTTCTTC.

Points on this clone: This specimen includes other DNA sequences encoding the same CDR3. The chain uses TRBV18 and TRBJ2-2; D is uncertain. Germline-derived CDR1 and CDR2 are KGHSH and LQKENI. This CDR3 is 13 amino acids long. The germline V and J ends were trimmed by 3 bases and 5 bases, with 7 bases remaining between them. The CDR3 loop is CASSPSVTGELFF. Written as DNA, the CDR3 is TGTGCCAGCTCACCTTCCGTGACCGGGGAGCTGTTTTTT.

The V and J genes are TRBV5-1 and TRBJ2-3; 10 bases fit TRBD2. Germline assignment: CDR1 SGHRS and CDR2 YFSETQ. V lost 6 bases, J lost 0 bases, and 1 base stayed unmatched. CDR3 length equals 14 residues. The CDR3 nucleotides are TGCGCCAGCACTAGCGGGGGAAGCACAGATACGCAGTATTTT. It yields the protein CASTSGGSTDTQYF.

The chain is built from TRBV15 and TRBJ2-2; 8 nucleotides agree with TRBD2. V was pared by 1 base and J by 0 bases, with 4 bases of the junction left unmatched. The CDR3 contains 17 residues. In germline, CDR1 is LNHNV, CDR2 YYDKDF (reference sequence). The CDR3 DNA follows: TGTGCCACCAGCAGAGCCCCAGCGGGAGCGAACACCGGGGAGCTGTTTTTT. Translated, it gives CATSRAPAGANTGELFF.

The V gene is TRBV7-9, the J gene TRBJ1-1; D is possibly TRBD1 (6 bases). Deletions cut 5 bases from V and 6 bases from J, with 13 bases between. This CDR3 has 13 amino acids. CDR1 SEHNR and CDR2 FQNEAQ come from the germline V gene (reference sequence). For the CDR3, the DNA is TGTGCCAGCAGCACAGACAGGACCGCTGAAGCTTTCTTT. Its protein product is CASSTDRTAEAFF. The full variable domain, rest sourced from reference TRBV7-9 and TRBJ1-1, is DTGVSQNPRHKITKRGQNVTFRCDPISEHNRLYWYRQTLGQGPEFLTYFQNEAQLEKSRLLSDRFSAERPKGSFSTLEIQRTEQGDSAMYLCASSTDRTAEAFFGQGTRLTVV.

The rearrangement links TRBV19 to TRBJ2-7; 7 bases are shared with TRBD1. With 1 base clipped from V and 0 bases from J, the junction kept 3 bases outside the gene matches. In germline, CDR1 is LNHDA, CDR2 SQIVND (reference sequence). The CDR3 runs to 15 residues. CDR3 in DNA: TGTGCCAGTAGTATAGCGGGACAGAGCTCCTACGAGCAGTACTTC. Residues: CASSIAGQSSYEQYF. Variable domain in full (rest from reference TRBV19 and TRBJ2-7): DGGITQSPKYLFRKEGQNVTLSCEQNLNHDAMYWYRQDPGQGLRLIYYSQIVNDFQKGDIAEGYSVSREKKESFPLTVTSAQKNPTAFYLCASSIAGQSSYEQYFGPGTRLTVT.

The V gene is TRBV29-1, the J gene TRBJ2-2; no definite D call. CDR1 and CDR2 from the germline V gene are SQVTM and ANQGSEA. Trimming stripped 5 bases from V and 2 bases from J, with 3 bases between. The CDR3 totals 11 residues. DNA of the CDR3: TGCAGCGTTATAAACACCGGGGAGCTGTTTTTT. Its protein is CSVINTGELFF.

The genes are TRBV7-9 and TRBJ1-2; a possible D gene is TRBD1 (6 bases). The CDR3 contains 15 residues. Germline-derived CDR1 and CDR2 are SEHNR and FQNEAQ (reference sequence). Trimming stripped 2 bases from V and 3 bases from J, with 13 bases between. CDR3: CASSLQQGSDYGYTF. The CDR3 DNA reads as TGTGCCAGCAGCTTACAACAGGGATCGGACTATGGCTACACCTTC.

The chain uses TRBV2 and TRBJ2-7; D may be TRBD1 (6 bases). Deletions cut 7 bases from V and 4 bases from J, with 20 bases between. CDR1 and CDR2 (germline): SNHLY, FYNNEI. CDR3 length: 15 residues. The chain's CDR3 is CASKADGTQGYEQYF. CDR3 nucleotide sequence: TGTGCCAGCAAAGCGGACGGAACCCAGGGGTACGAGCAGTACTTC. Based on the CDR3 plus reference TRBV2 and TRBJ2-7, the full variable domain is EPEVTQTPSHQVTQMGQEVILRCVPISNHLYFYWYRQILGQKVEFLVSFYNNEISEKSEIFDDQFSVERPDGSNFTLKIRSTKLEDSAMYFCASKADGTQGYEQYFGPGTRLTVT.

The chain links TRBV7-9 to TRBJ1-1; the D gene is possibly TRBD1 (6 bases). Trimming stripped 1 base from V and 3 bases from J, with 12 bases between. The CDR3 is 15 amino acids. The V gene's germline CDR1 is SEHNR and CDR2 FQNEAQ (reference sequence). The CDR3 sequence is CASSLGNRAYTEAFF. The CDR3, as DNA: TGTGCCAGCAGCTTAGGAAACAGGGCGTACACTGAAGCTTTCTTT. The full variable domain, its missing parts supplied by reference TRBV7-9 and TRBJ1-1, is DTGVSQNPRHKITKRGQNVTFRCDPISEHNRLYWYRQTLGQGPEFLTYFQNEAQLEKSRLLSDRFSAERPKGSFSTLEIQRTEQGDSAMYLCASSLGNRAYTEAFFGQGTRLTVV.

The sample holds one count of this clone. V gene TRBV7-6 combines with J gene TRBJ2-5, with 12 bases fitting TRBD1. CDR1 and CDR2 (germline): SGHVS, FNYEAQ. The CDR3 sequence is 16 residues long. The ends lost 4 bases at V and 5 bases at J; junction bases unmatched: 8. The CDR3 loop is CASSWGGQGAVETQYF. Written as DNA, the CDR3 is TGTGCCAGCAGCTGGGGGGGACAGGGGGCCGTGGAGACCCAGTACTTC.

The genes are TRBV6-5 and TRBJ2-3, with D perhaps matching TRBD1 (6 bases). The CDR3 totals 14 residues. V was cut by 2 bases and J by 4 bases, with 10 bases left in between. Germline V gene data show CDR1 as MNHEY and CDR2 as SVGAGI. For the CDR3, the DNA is TGTGCCAGCAGTTACCGTCAGGGGTCAGATACGCAGTATTTT. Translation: CASSYRQGSDTQYF.

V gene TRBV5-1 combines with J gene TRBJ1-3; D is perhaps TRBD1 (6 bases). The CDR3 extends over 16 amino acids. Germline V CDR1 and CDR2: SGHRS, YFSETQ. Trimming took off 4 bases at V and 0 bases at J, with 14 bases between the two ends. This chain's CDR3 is CASSPQGSNSGNTIYF. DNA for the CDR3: TGCGCCAGCAGCCCCCAGGGGTCCAACTCTGGAAACACCATATATTTT.

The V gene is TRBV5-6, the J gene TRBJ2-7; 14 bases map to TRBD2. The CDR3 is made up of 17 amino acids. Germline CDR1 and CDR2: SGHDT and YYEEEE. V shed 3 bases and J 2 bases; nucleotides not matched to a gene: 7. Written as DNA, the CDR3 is TGTGCCAGCAGCTCACCCGGACTAGCGGGGGGCGCCTACGAGCAGTACTTC. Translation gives CASSSPGLAGGAYEQYF.

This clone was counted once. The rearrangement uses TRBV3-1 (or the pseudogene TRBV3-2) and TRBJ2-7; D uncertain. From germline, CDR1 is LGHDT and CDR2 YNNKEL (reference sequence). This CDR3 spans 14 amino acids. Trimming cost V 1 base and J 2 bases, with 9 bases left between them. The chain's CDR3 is CASSQASGPYEQYF. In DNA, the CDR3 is TGTGCCAGCAGCCAAGCTTCCGGTCCCTACGAGCAGTACTTC.

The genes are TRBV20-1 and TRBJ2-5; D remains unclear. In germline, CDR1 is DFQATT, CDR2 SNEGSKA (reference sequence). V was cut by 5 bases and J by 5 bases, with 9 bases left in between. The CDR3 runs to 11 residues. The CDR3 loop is CSALGRETQYF. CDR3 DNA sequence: TGCAGTGCTTTGGGCCGGGAGACCCAGTACTTC.

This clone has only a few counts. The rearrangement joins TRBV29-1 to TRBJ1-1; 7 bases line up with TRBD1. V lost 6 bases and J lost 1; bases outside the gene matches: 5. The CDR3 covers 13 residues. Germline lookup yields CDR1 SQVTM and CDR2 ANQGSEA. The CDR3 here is CSVKTGTNTEAFF. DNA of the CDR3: TGCAGCGTAAAGACAGGGACGAACACTGAAGCTTTCTTT.

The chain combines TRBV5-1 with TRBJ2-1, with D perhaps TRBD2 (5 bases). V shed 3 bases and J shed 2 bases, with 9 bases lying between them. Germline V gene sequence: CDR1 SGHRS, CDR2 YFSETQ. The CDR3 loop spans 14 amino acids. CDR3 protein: CASSSRRTYNEQFF. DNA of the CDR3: TGCGCCAGCAGCTCGAGGAGGACCTACAATGAGCAGTTCTTC.